Reported below is one T cell receptor (beta chain). What it binds is unknown. CDR1 is MNHEY and CDR2 is SMNVEV in the germline V gene (reference sequence). Trimming shortened V by 8 bases and J by 7 bases, and 14 bases separated the two germline ends. CDR3 length: 13 amino acids. These data originate in a study of cytomegalovirus exposure and HLA in healthy donors. Libraries were prepared by immunoSEQ multiplex PCR; TCRdb keeps only in-frame clonotypes and omits some of them. The sample includes 70,000 to 90,000 clones, roughly 80% of them seen just once. Findings and limits, study-wide: Researchers catalogued about 160 TCR beta chains as cytomegalovirus-associated. Reported performance of the classifier showed diagnosis of cytomegalovirus status with high specificity and sensitivity.

This clonotype was sampled from a man aged 25 to 40 in good health and CMV-seronegative. The sample was PBMCs. V and J are TRBV27 and TRBJ2-2; D possibly corresponds to TRBD2 (5 bases). The CDR3 sequence is CASALEGYGELFF. For the CDR3, the DNA is TGTGCCAGCGCGCTCGAGGGATACGGGGAGCTGTTTTTT.